The rows below give T cell receptor beta chains drawn from one sample of a study of response to subunit inactivated influenza vaccine. TCRdb processed the RT-PCR reads anew with MiXCR; each CDR3 protein has one entry. This sample yields about 700,000 distinct CDR3 sequences, of which approximately 14% are seen a single time; 7.5% to 8% belongs to the top ten. This specimen was PBMCs from blood, taken roughly 2 weeks before vaccination. These TCRs come from a man aged 50 to 59 who received an inactivated influenza vaccine. Each CDR3 is given with its conserved first and last residue. D genes are given only for firm matches. Expanded clones are given a class, and other clones once, few, many or no size at all.

>TRBJ2-1|TRBV29-1|.|many
CSAGTSDSTYNEQFF
TGCAGCGCTGGGACCTCGGACAGTACCTACAATGAGCAGTTCTTC
>TRBJ2-1|TRBV28|TRBD1|many
CASSRQGAYNEQFF
TGTGCCAGCAGTCGACAGGGGGCATACAATGAGCAGTTCTTC
>TRBJ2-1|TRBV4-3|TRBD2|few
CASSRLAGGDHEQFF
TGCGCCAGCAGCCGTCTAGCGGGAGGGGACCATGAGCAGTTCTTC
>TRBJ2-7|TRBV29-1|TRBD2|few
CSVEVASGRVVSYEQYF
TGCAGCGTTGAGGTCGCTAGCGGGAGGGTGGTTTCCTACGAGCAGTACTTC
>TRBJ2-3|TRBV25-1|.|.
CASSHKWGEPSTDTQYF
TGTGCCAGCAGCCACAAATGGGGGGAACCTAGCACAGATACGCAGTATTTT
>TRBJ2-2|TRBV12-3/TRBV12-4|.|.
CASLPNANTGELFF
TGTGCCAGCCTTCCGAACGCGAACACCGGGGAGCTGTTTTTT
>TRBJ2-5|TRBV5-1|.|few
CASSLAGVWGETQYF
TGCGCCAGCAGCTTGGCCGGGGTGTGGGGAGAGACCCAGTACTTC
>TRBJ1-5|TRBV29-1|TRBD1|few
CSVVQGASNQPQHF
TGCAGCGTTGTACAGGGGGCTAGCAATCAGCCCCAGCATTTT
>TRBJ1-4|TRBV9|.|few
CASSVAGQTNEKLFF
TGTGCCAGCAGCGTAGCCGGACAGACCAATGAAAAACTGTTTTTT
>TRBJ2-7|TRBV20-1|.|once
CSARPAGGEQYF
TGCAGTGCTAGACCGGCAGGGGGGGAGCAGTACTTC
>TRBJ2-1|TRBV15|.|few
CATSRGQGDNEQFF
TGTGCCACCAGCAGAGGTCAGGGTGACAATGAGCAGTTCTTC
>TRBJ2-5|TRBV6-2/TRBV6-3|TRBD1|.
CASSYGRGLETQYF
TGTGCCAGCAGTTACGGCAGGGGGCTTGAGACCCAGTACTTC
>TRBJ2-1|TRBV24-1|.|.
CATSDLQGADEQFF
TGTGCCACCAGTGATTTGCAGGGCGCGGATGAGCAGTTCTTC
>TRBJ2-3|TRBV12-3/TRBV12-4|.|.
CARTVGGKQEYF
TGTGCCAGAACCGTAGGGGGGAAACAGGAGTATTTT
>TRBJ2-1|TRBV7-9|TRBD2|few
CASSVLAGAGNEQFF
TGTGCCAGCAGCGTGCTAGCGGGGGCGGGGAATGAGCAGTTCTTC
>TRBJ2-5|TRBV7-3|TRBD2|few
CASSRGGGPQETQYF
TGTGCCAGCAGTCGGGGGGGCGGGCCTCAAGAGACCCAGTACTTC
>TRBJ1-4|TRBV3-1|.|few
CASSQDGGVNEKLFF
TGTGCCAGCAGCCAAGATGGGGGCGTGAACGAAAAACTGTTTTTT
>TRBJ2-4|TRBV3-1|TRBD2|few
CASSHLAGSWGDIQYF
TGTGCCAGCAGTCATCTAGCGGGGTCCTGGGGTGACATTCAGTACTTC
>TRBJ2-6|TRBV4-1|.|.
CASSQDLETVLGKSSGANVLTF
TGCGCCAGCAGCCAAGATTTGGAGACGGTATTAGGGAAGAGCTCTGGGGCCAACGTCCTGACTTTC
>TRBJ2-3|TRBV20-1|TRBD2|few
CSAKRGGTDTQYF
TGCAGTGCTAAACGGGGGGGCACAGATACGCAGTATTTT
>TRBJ2-2|TRBV7-3|TRBD2|few
CASSSWTSGDTGELFF
TGTGCCAGCAGCTCCTGGACTAGCGGGGACACCGGGGAGCTGTTTTTT
>TRBJ2-1|TRBV4-3|TRBD2|.
CASSQEERGAYNEQFF
TGCGCCAGCAGCCAAGAGGAGCGGGGGGCCTACAATGAGCAGTTCTTC
>TRBJ2-7|TRBV12-3/TRBV12-4|.|.
CASSLSLYYEQYF
TGTGCCAGCAGCCTGAGCCTTTACTACGAGCAGTACTTC
>TRBJ1-4|TRBV28|.|few
CASSRTQGEKLFF
TGTGCCAGCAGTCGCACTCAGGGTGAAAAACTGTTTTTT
>TRBJ1-5|TRBV7-9|.|few
CASSAPGGSNQPQHF
TGTGCCAGCAGCGCGCCGGGGGGAAGCAATCAGCCCCAGCATTTT
>TRBJ1-1|TRBV12-3/TRBV12-4|.|few
CASLLNTEAFF
TGTGCCAGTCTATTGAACACTGAAGCTTTCTTT
>TRBJ2-1|TRBV5-1|.|few
CASSFRLDRNNEQFF
TGCGCCAGCAGCTTTAGGCTCGACCGTAACAATGAGCAGTTCTTC
>TRBJ2-2|TRBV4-2|TRBD1|few
CASSPRDSRFSAGELFF
TGTGCCAGCAGCCCTAGGGACAGTCGGTTCTCGGCCGGGGAGCTGTTTTTT